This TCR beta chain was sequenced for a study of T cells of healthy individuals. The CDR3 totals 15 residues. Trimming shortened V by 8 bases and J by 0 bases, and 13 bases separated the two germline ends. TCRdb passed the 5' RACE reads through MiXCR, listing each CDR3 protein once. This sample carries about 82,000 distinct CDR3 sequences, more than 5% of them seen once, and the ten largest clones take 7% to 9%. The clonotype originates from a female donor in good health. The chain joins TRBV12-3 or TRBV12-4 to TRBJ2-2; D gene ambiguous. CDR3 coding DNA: TGTGCCAGCCGGAATCGGGCCTCGAACACCGGGGAGCTGTTTTTT. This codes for CASRNRASNTGELFF.